Following are 5 T cell receptor beta chains from one sample sequenced in a study of OX40 agonist ivuxolimab in advanced cancers. Clones were read by immunoSEQ multiplex PCR, and TCRdb kept only the in-frame ones, dropping some. The repertoire has roughly 80,000 clones, roughly 90% of them found once; the top ten carry approximately 0.7%. Sequences were derived from CD4+ or CD8+ T cells sorted from blood, sampled in a trial of the OX40 agonist ivuxolimab. The receptors originated from an adult with an advanced solid tumor such as melanoma, head and neck, liver or kidney cancer.

This chain uses TRBV30 with TRBJ2-3; the match to TRBD2 covers 10 bases. After removal of 2 bases from V and 5 bases from J, the junction contained 10 bases not matched to a gene. CDR1 is GTSNPN, CDR2 SVGIG, per germline (reference sequence). This CDR3 is built from 16 residues. The CDR3 sequence: CAWSRSGRARGDTQYF. The CDR3 DNA is TGTGCCTGGAGTCGAAGCGGGAGGGCCAGGGGAGATACGCAGTATTTT.

The V call is TRBV11-2, the J call TRBJ2-7; the match to TRBD1 covers 7 bases. Losses at the gene ends were 5 bases for V and 4 bases for J; bases not matched to a gene: 11. This CDR3 spans 15 amino acids. Germline-derived CDR1 and CDR2 are SGHAT and FQNNGV. This CDR3 reads CASSPMAGTAYEQYF. As DNA, the CDR3 is TGTGCCAGCAGCCCAATGGCCGGGACAGCTTACGAGCAGTACTTC.

This chain connects TRBV6-6 to TRBJ2-3; D remains ambiguous. Germline values: CDR1 MNHNY, CDR2 SVGAGI (reference sequence). V shed 2 bases and J shed 3 bases, with 9 bases lying between them. The CDR3 sequence is 14 residues long. The CDR3 sequence: CASSYVNPTDTQYF. CDR3 coding DNA: TGTGCCAGCAGTTACGTTAACCCGACAGATACGCAGTATTTT.

This clone appeared once. J is TRBJ1-5 and V is TRBV19; D may be TRBD1 (6 bases). This CDR3 comprises 16 residues. Per the germline V gene, CDR1 is LNHDA and CDR2 is SQIVND (reference sequence). V was pared by 6 bases and J by 1 base, with 16 bases between. The CDR3 sequence is CASSKGGGQSNQPQHF. DNA for the CDR3: TGTGCCAGTAGCAAAGGGGGAGGGCAGAGCAATCAGCCCCAGCATTTT.

The chain employs TRBV7-2 and TRBJ1-2, with D unresolved. With 1 base removed from V and 4 bases from J, the gap between germline ends came to 7 bases. From germline, CDR1 is SGHTA and CDR2 FQGNSA. CDR3 length: 13 amino acids. CDR3 sequence: CASSLDLLYGYTF. Written as DNA, the CDR3 is TGTGCCAGCAGCTTAGACCTCCTCTATGGCTACACCTTC.